Listed here is a single T cell receptor beta chain. The junction departs from germline at one end; a sequencing error may be responsible. These data originate in a study of beta chain features in type 1 diabetes. The CDR3 is 12 residues long. Germline V gene lookup returns CDR1 MGHDK and CDR2 SYGVNS. Since all of the isolated RNA was reverse transcribed, expressed TCRB transcripts were what got sequenced. The data were produced by immunoSEQ multiplex PCR, yet TCRdb's version contains in-frame clones alone and is incomplete. This table has 300,000 to 350,000 clones, 6.5% to 10% appearing once. The TCR originated in a woman aged 18-29 years in good health. The specimen sequenced was central memory CD4+ T cells from blood. This chain uses TRBV25-1 with TRBJ1-2; no reliable D call. CDR3 DNA: TGTGCCAACAGTGAATCCAGGTCGGGCTACACCTTC. Translated: CANSESRSGYTF.